Described below is a single T cell receptor beta chain sequence and its context. V lost 2 bases to trimming and J lost 5 bases, with 6 bases between them. The CDR3 has 12 amino acids. Germline-derived CDR1 and CDR2 are SGHVS and FQNEAQ. This record belongs to a study of blood T cell repertoires in COVID-19. Study-level background: Some COVID-19 samples were acute and others convalescent; all came from the United States, Italy and Spain. Sources were T cells, B-cell-depleted T cells, or PBMCs; the material itself was cDNA or gDNA.

In the source study's methods: Quantification of nucleated cells was approximated via reference gene primer amplification. Produced via immunoSEQ multiplex PCR; TCRdb's table is partial and in-frame only. That table supplies the V and J calls and clone size; D and trimming were determined from the DNA. The profile shows over 250,000 clones, around 85% of them singletons. This receptor was taken from a woman aged 70-85 years with acute or convalescent COVID-19. The chain employs TRBV7-8 and TRBJ1-1; D ambiguous. Sequencing was done on a sample of peripheral blood. The CDR3 sequence: CASSLSRTEAFF. CDR3 in DNA: TGTGCCAGCAGCTTATCGAGAACTGAAGCTTTCTTT.